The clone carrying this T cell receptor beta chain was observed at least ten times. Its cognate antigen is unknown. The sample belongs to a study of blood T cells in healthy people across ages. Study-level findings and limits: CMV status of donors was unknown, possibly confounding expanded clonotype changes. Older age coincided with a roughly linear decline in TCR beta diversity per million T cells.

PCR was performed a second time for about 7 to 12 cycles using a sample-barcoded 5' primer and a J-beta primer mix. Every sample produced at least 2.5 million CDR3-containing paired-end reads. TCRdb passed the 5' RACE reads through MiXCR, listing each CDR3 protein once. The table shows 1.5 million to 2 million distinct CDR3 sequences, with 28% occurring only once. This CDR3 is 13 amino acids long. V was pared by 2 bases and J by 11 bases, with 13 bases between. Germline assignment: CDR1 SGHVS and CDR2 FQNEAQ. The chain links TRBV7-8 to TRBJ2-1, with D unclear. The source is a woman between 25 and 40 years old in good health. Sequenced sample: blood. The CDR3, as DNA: TGTGCCAGCAGCTTATCCCTAGTACGGCAGCAGTTCTTC. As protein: CASSLSLVRQQFF.